This TCR beta chain came from a study of regulatory T cells in long-lasting Graves disease (dated by TCRdb to 2020 to 2023). In terms of the full investigation: Persistent Graves' disease meant more than 5 years of antithyroid drug treatment with TSH receptor autoantibodies that stayed positive. Peripheral blood TCR sequencing and RNA sequencing compared persistent Graves' disease patients with newly diagnosed Graves' disease patients. The study was conducted in China and was registered as a clinical trial. A total of roughly 33 samples were covered by TCR sequencing, comprising some 13 persistent and approximately 20 newly diagnosed Graves' disease patients. On average, persistent Graves' disease patients in the clinical cohort had been on antithyroid drugs for roughly 11 years.

Overall study results and their limits: TRBV28, TRBJ1-2 and TRBJ2-5 were preferentially used in persistent disease, while TRBV20-1 and TRBJ2-1 were favored in newly diagnosed disease. Patients with persistent disease shared more public clonotypes (under 3,000) than newly diagnosed patients did (nearly 1,000). Lower TCR Shannon entropy and fewer highly expanded clones were observed in persistent Graves' disease patients than in newly diagnosed patients, which suggested clonal expansion. Only peripheral blood was studied, because thyroid tissue, the primary lesion, was inaccessible. Sequencing and analysis were limited to the TCR beta chain. The authors noted that the small sample size was a limitation that may lower accuracy.

This clonotype has ten or more counts. This receptor's antigen is unknown. Base qualities were left out, and no much larger clone turns up one base away. V is clipped by 3 bases and J by 0 bases, and the sequence between their germline boundaries is 9 bases long. The germline V gene specifies MDHEN as CDR1 and SYDVKM as CDR2. The CDR3 numbers 16 residues from cysteine through phenylalanine. The read is trimmed to its CDR3 DNA, 48 bases read in frame from base 1. According to the study, the label for this sample's time point signals: persistent/refractory GD, antithyroid drugs over 5 years with positive TRAb. For both TCR sequencing and RNA sequencing, RNA was extracted from PBMCs using TRIzol. Graves' disease was diagnosed according to American Thyroid Association guidelines. Recruitment of patients was carried out at an endocrinology department in Xi'an, China. From each patient, roughly 9 milliliters of peripheral blood was collected into an EDTA anticoagulant tube. PBMCs were isolated by Ficoll Paque Plus density gradient separation without further T cell sorting. An Agilent 2100 Bioanalyzer and agarose gel were used to check RNA quality, and a NanoDrop 2000 was used to measure RNA concentration.

Library prep was done by multiplex PCR. Data came from an Illumina HiSeq 4000. To build TCR beta libraries, CDR3 regions were amplified by Arm-PCR using iRepertoire HTBI primers. PCR products were gel purified before sequencing. The authors processed their data as follows. A total of 60 to 80 TRBV and some 15 TRBJ segments were identified across samples and were used for gene usage analysis of CDR3 amino acid clonotypes. COPE and FqMerger were used to merge the filtered high-quality paired reads into contigs. BLAST was used to align contigs to IMGT TRBV, TRBD and TRBJ reference genes, with CDR3 defined following IMGT. Highly expanded clones were defined as clonotypes with a frequency above 0.1%. Shannon entropy was used to measure repertoire diversity, and the Gini coefficient was used to measure V-J evenness. A clonotype was considered public if more than one individual shared it. TCRdb handled the public reads itself, with Q25 trimming in fastp and clone calling in MiXCR, and kept productive beta chains. Rows matching on CDR3 protein sequence are summarized as one entry with the most common DNA and genes. These V and J calls rely on TCRdb rather than the paper's analysis. For this sample there are roughly 430,000 distinct CDR3 sequences; roughly 23% appear just once. The ten biggest clones cover around an eighth of the sample.

The receptor comes from a female donor with Graves disease. The sequence links TRBV28 to TRBJ1-6; no D gene call is confident. Specimen: peripheral blood mononuclear cells (PBMCs), collected when the disease was refractory, from a patient treated with antithyroid drugs. The CDR3 region: CASSFLQSSYNSPLHF. The DNA sequence reads TGTGCCAGCAGTTTCTTACAGAGCTCCTATAATTCACCCCTCCACTTT.